Shown below are 24 T cell receptor beta chains from a single sample sequenced in a study of vaccination and CD4 T cells after COVID-19. Stated treatment: 10-day PBMC culture with coronavirus spike peptide pools or control peptides (ViraFEST assay). An Oncomine TCR Beta short-read assay was used to sequence the DNA from cultured CD4+ T cells. Each CDR3 protein is one row after TCRdb ran MiXCR on the PCR reads. The table includes about 20,000 distinct CDR3 sequences, around 50% detected once. Their specific antigens are unknown. Sequencing used CD4+ T cells from blood, cultured in vitro. The receptors stem from a human donor who had recovered from COVID-19.

This clonotype was seen only once. The rearrangement links TRBV7-9 to TRBJ2-3, with TRBD2 matching over 9 bases. The CDR3 is 18 amino acids. Germline CDR1 reads SEHNR; CDR2 reads FQNEAQ (reference sequence). Germline trimming cut 4 bases from V and 9 bases from J; bases unmatched to any gene: 20. CDR3 sequence: CASSWSGGHHNPPETQYF. The CDR3 DNA reads TGTGCCAGCAGCTGGAGCGGGGGGCATCATAACCCTCCGGAAACGCAGTATTTT.

The chain joins TRBV6-1 to TRBJ1-2; maybe TRBD1 (5 bases). Germline V gives CDR1 MNHNS, CDR2 SASEGT. V lost 1 base, J lost 3 bases, and 6 bases lay in between. The CDR3 has 13 residues. CDR3 sequence reads: CASSEGGDYGYTF. The CDR3 DNA sequence: TGTGCCAGCAGTGAAGGGGGGGACTATGGCTACACCTTC.

The V gene is TRBV19, the J gene TRBJ2-2; 7 bases are a match to TRBD1. Germline V gene lookup returns CDR1 LNHDA and CDR2 SQIVND (reference sequence). Trimming cost V 3 bases and J 0 bases; bases outside gene matches: 4. The length of the CDR3 is 16 residues. This CDR3 reads CASSIFGTANTGELFF. The CDR3 DNA reads TGTGCCAGTAGTATCTTCGGGACAGCGAACACCGGGGAGCTGTTTTTT.

The chain has TRBV20-1 and TRBJ2-2, with 11 bases identical to TRBD2. V lost 6 bases to trimming and J lost 1 base; unmatched junction nucleotides: 4. The CDR3 is 15 amino acids. Germline V gene data show CDR1 as DFQATT and CDR2 as SNEGSKA (reference sequence). The CDR3 DNA sequence: TGCAGTGCGAAAACTAGCGGGGGGAACACCGGGGAGCTGTTTTTT. Translating it yields CSAKTSGGNTGELFF.

The chain carries TRBV27 and TRBJ1-6; no firm D call. CDR1 is MNHEY, CDR2 SMNVEV, per germline (reference sequence). V was pared by 5 bases and J by 10 bases, with 9 bases between. The CDR3 spans 12 residues. CDR3 nucleotide sequence: TGTGCCAGCAGTCGGTTTGGATCACCCCTCCACTTT. It yields the protein CASSRFGSPLHF.

The rearrangement uses TRBV21-1 and TRBJ1-2; the D call of TRBD1 is as the table states it, not checked on the DNA. TRBV21-1 is described as a pseudogene. The CDR3 runs to 16 residues. The CDR3 protein is CASSKVVITGPYGYTF. The CDR3 coding sequence is TGTGCCAGCAGCAAAGTCGTCATAACCGGGCCCTATGGCTACACCTTC.

This clonotype appeared a few times. The rearrangement joins TRBV6-2 or TRBV6-3 to TRBJ2-7, with 8 positions matching TRBD1. Germline lookup yields CDR1 MNHEY and CDR2 SVGEGT. This CDR3 is built from 15 residues. V lost 5 bases and J lost 3; bases outside the gene matches: 9. The CDR3 nucleotides are TGTGCCAGCAGTCTTCAGGGGGCGCAGTTCTACGAGCAGTACTTC. It specifies CASSLQGAQFYEQYF.

This clonotype has only a few counts. V and J are TRBV7-2 and TRBJ2-3; weak D call: TRBD1 (6 bases). Per germline, CDR1 SGHTA and CDR2 FQGNSA. The CDR3 is made up of 13 amino acids. Trimming cost V 3 bases and J 11 bases, with 15 bases left between them. CDR3 amino acids: CASSLGARTEQYF. DNA of the CDR3: TGTGCCAGCAGCTTGGGGGCGAGGACAGAGCAGTATTTT.

This sequence joins TRBV15 and TRBJ2-5; 8 positions match TRBD2. The V gene's germline CDR1 is LNHNV and CDR2 YYDKDF (reference sequence). V gave up 3 bases and J gave up 1 base; unmatched junction bases: 7. This CDR3 has 16 residues. The CDR3 loop reads CATSRGGAGAQETQYF. DNA of the CDR3: TGTGCCACCAGCAGGGGGGGAGCGGGGGCCCAAGAGACCCAGTACTTC.

The V gene is TRBV24-1, the J gene TRBJ1-2, with D possibly TRBD1 on 5 matching bases. The CDR3 loop spans 15 amino acids. CDR1 is KGHDR, CDR2 SFDVKD, per germline. The V and J ends lost 3 bases and 4 bases respectively, with 14 bases between them. CDR3 residues: CATSDGMGRGYGYTF. CDR3 coding DNA: TGTGCCACCAGTGATGGGATGGGGCGGGGCTATGGCTACACCTTC.

The rearrangement links TRBV28 to TRBJ1-1; the D gene is possibly TRBD1 (5 bases). CDR1 and CDR2 (germline): MDHEN, SYDVKM. The CDR3 loop spans 15 amino acids. The germline V and J ends were trimmed by 7 bases and 1 base, with 16 bases remaining between them. DNA of the CDR3: TGTGCCAGCACCGGGGAGGGACGAGAGAACACTGAAGCTTTCTTT. Protein sequence: CASTGEGRENTEAFF.

V usage is TRBV7-3 and J usage is TRBJ1-1; tentative D call: TRBD1 (6 bases). The CDR3 loop spans 13 amino acids. The germline V gene encodes CDR1 SGHTA and CDR2 FQGTGA. The V and J ends lost 4 bases and 1 base respectively, with 7 bases between them. The CDR3 DNA is TGTGCCAGCAGCTCACAGGGGAACACTGAAGCTTTCTTT. This sequence encodes CASSSQGNTEAFF.

This clonotype showed up just a few times. The gene calls are TRBV6-1 and TRBJ1-6; D unresolved. V dropped 6 bases and J dropped 12 bases, with 9 bases sitting between them. Germline V CDR1 and CDR2: MNHNS, SASEGT. The CDR3 is 11 residues long. For the CDR3, the DNA is TGTGCCAGCAGGCCCGATGAACCCCTCCACTTT. This codes for CASRPDEPLHF.

The rearrangement uses TRBV19 and TRBJ2-4; D is possibly TRBD1 or TRBD2 (5 bases each). The germline V gene has CDR1 LNHDA and CDR2 SQIVND (reference sequence). V was shortened by 6 bases and J by 6 bases, with 12 bases between the two germline ends. There are 13 residues in the CDR3. The CDR3 DNA reads TGTGCCAGTAGAGAGGGGATTAGAAACATTCAGTACTTC. It codes for CASREGIRNIQYF.

This clonotype was seen only a few times. The chain links TRBV30 to TRBJ1-2; D is unclear. The ends were cut back, 3 bases at V and 4 bases at J, with 6 bases in the middle. Germline V lookup: CDR1 GTSNPN, CDR2 SVGIG (reference sequence). CDR3 size: 11 residues. The DNA for the CDR3 is TGTGCCTGGAGCGATATCTATGGCTACACCTTC. Translating gives CAWSDIYGYTF. The full variable domain, completed using reference TRBV30 and TRBJ1-2, is SQTIHQWPATLVQPVGSPLSLECTVEGTSNPNLYWYRQAAGRGLQLLFYSVGIGQISSEVPQNLSASRPQDRQFILSSKKLLLSDSGFYLCAWSDIYGYTFGSGTRLTVV.

The table lists this clonotype with a few counts. The rearrangement uses TRBV7-2 and TRBJ1-3, with D unclear. Trimming pared 11 bases from V and 4 bases from J, leaving 15 bases between. CDR1 and CDR2 from the germline V gene are SGHTA and FQGNSA. The CDR3 extends over 13 amino acids. The CDR3 DNA reads TGTGCCGCGGGCCGGTCAACAGGAAACACCATATATTTT. Translated: CAAGRSTGNTIYF.

This sequence joins TRBV7-6 and TRBJ1-6; 12 nucleotides match TRBD1. Losses at the gene ends were 5 bases for V and 9 bases for J; bases not matched to a gene: 8. The CDR3 runs 16 residues. Germline V gene lookup returns CDR1 SGHVS and CDR2 FNYEAQ. The CDR3 loop is CASSPRGDRGRSPLHF. In nucleotides, the CDR3 is TGTGCCAGCAGCCCCAGGGGGGACAGGGGGCGTTCACCCCTCCACTTT.

This chain joins TRBV12-3 or TRBV12-4 and TRBJ1-2, with a tentative D call TRBD1 (6 bases). With 5 bases removed from V and 7 bases from J, the gap between germline ends came to 14 bases. The CDR3 has 13 amino acids. The CDR3 DNA reads TGTGCCAGCAGTCCACAGGGTAGAGGTGGCTACACCTTC. Encoded protein: CASSPQGRGGYTF.

Worth noting for this clonotype: At one of its ends the junction is not consistent with the germline gene, which may arise from a read error. The chain uses TRBV6-2 or TRBV6-3 and TRBJ2-5, with TRBD2 matching 7 bases. CDR1 and CDR2 (germline): MNHEY, SVGEGT. The CDR3 is 17 amino acids. The CDR3 sequence: CASNYGVGGGFQETQYF. For the CDR3, the DNA is TGTGCCAGCAATTACGGCGTTGGCGGGGGATTTCAAGAGACCCAGTACTTC.

Only a few counts were recorded for this clonotype. This chain links TRBV7-2 with TRBJ1-5; D is uncertain. V shed 1 base and J shed 3 bases, with 10 bases lying between them. Germline loops: CDR1 SGHTA, CDR2 FQGNSA. This CDR3 contains 15 residues. CDR3 sequence reads: CASSLGSRANQPQHF. The CDR3 DNA reads TGTGCCAGCAGCTTAGGGTCCAGAGCCAATCAGCCCCAGCATTTT.

This clonotype has just a few counts. The V and J genes are TRBV6-1 and TRBJ2-4; D is perhaps TRBD2 (5 bases). Germline-derived CDR1 and CDR2 are MNHNS and SASEGT. This CDR3 is built from 17 residues. Trimming pared 6 bases from V and 0 bases from J, leaving 18 bases between. The CDR3 bases are TGTGCCAGCAGCAAACCCGGGGAGAGCTTAGCCAAAAACATTCAGTACTTC. It is translated as CASSKPGESLAKNIQYF.

This clonotype occurred once. The chain joins TRBV19 to TRBJ1-6; D unresolved. CDR3 size: 17 residues. The germline V gene encodes CDR1 LNHDA and CDR2 SQIVND (reference sequence). Trimming left V 3 bases short and J 0 bases short, with 12 bases between. In nucleotides, the CDR3 is TGTGCCAGTAGTATCGGCGAATCCAGCTCCTATAATTCACCCCTCCACTTT. It is translated as CASSIGESSSYNSPLHF.

This clonotype came up a few times. J is TRBJ2-5 and V is TRBV14; D is undetermined. Germline loops: CDR1 SGHDN, CDR2 FVKESK. This CDR3 is built from 12 residues. Trimming left V 1 base short and J 6 bases short, with 6 bases between. CDR3 in DNA: TGTGCCAGCAGCCAAGTCGGACAGACCCAGTACTTC. Protein: CASSQVGQTQYF. Combining the CDR3 with reference TRBV14 and TRBJ2-5 gives the whole variable domain EAGVTQFPSHSVIEKGQTVTLRCDPISGHDNLYWYRRVMGKEIKFLLHFVKESKQDESGMPNNRFLAERTGGTYSTLKVQPAELEDSGVYFCASSQVGQTQYFGPGTRLLVL.

J is TRBJ1-3 and V is TRBV7-9; D may be TRBD1 (5 bases). There are 12 residues in the CDR3. The germline CDR1 and CDR2 sequences are SEHNR and FQNEAQ (reference sequence). V lost 4 bases and J 9 bases, leaving 10 bases between the germline ends. The CDR3: CASSSQGSTIYF. In nucleotides, the CDR3 is TGTGCCAGCAGCTCTCAGGGTAGCACCATATATTTT.